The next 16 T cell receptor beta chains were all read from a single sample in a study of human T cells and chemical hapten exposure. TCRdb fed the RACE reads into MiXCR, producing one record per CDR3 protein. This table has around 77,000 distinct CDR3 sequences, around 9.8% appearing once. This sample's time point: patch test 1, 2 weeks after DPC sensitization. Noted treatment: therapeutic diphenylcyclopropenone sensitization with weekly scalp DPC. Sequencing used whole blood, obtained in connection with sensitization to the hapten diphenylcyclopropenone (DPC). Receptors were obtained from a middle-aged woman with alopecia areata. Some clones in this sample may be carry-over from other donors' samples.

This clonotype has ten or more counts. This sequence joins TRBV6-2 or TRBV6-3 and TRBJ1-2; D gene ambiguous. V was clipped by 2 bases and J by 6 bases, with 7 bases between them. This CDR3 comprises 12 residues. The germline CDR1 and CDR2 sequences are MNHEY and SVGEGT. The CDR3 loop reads CASSYEGNGYTF. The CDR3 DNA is TGTGCCAGCAGTTACGAGGGAAATGGCTACACCTTC.

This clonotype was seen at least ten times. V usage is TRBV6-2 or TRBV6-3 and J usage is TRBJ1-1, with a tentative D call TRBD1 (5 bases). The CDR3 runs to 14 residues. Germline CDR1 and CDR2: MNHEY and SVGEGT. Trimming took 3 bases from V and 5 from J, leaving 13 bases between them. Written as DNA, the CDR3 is TGTGCCAGCAGTTATAAGGGGCAGGTGACTGAAGCTTTCTTT. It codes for CASSYKGQVTEAFF.

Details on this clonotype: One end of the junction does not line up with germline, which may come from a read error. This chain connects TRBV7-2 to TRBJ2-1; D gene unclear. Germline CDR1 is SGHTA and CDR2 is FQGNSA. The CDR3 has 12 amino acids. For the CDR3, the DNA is TGTGCCAGCAGCCCCCGATACAATGAGCGGTTCTTC. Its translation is CASSPRYNERFF.

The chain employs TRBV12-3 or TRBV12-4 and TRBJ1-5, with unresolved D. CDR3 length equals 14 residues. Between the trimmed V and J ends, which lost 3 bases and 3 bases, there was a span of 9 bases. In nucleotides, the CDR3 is TGTGCCAGCAGTTTCGTGGGGTCCAATCAGCCCCAGCATTTT. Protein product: CASSFVGSNQPQHF.

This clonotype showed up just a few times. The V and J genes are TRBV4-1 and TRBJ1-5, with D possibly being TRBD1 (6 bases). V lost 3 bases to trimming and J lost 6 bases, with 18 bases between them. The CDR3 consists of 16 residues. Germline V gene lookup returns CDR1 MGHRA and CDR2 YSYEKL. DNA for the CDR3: TGCGCCAGCAGCCAGGGGGTGCAACAGGGAGGTCAGCCCCAGCATTTT. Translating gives CASSQGVQQGGQPQHF.

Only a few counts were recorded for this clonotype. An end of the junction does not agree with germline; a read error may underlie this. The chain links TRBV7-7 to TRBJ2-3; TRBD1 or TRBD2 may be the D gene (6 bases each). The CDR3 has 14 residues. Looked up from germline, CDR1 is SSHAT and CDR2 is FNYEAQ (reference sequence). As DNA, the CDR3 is TGTGCTAGCAGCTTTGGGGGGCCCACAGATACGCAGTATTTT. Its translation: CASSFGGPTDTQYF.

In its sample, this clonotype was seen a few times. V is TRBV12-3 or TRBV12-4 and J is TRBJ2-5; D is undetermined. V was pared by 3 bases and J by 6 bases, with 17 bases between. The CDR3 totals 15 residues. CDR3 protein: CASSLRPNEGKTQYF. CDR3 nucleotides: TGTGCCAGCAGTTTGAGACCGAATGAAGGGAAGACCCAGTACTTC.

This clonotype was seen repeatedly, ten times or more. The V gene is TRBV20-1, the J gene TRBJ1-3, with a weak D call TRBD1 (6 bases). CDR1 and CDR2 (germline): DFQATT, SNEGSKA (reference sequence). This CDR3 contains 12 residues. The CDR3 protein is CSLQGAGNTIYF. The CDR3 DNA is TGCAGCTTACAGGGAGCTGGAAACACCATATATTTT.

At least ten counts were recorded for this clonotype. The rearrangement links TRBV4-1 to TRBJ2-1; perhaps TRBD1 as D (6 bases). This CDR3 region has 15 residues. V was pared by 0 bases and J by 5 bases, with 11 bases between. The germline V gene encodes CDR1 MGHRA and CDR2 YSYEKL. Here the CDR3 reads CASSQDSNRDNEQFF. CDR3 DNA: TGCGCCAGCAGCCAAGATTCGAACAGGGACAATGAGCAGTTCTTC.

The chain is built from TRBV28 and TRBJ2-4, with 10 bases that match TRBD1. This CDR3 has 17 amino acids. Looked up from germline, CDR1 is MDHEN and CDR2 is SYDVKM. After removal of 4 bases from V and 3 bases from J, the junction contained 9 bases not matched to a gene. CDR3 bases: TGTGCCAGCAGTTCCTCGGACAGGGGGGGAGGCAAAAACATTCAGTACTTC. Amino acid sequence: CASSSSDRGGGKNIQYF. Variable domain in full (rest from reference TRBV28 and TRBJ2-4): DVKVTQSSRYLVKRTGEKVFLECVQDMDHENMFWYRQDPGLGLRLIYFSYDVKMKEKGDIPEGYSVSREKKERFSLILESASTNQTSMYLCASSSSDRGGGKNIQYFGAGTRLSVL.

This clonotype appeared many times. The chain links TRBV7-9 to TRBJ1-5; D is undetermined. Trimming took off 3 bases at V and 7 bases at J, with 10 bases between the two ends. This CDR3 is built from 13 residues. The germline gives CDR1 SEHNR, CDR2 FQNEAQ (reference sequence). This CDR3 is CASSLEEWQPQHF. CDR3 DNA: TGTGCCAGCAGCTTGGAGGAGTGGCAGCCCCAGCATTTT.

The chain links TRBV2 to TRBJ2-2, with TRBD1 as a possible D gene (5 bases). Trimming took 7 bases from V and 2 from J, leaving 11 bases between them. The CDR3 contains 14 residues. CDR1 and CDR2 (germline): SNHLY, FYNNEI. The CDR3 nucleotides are TGTGCCAGCAAGGTGACAGTAAACACCGGGGAGCTGTTTTTT. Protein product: CASKVTVNTGELFF.

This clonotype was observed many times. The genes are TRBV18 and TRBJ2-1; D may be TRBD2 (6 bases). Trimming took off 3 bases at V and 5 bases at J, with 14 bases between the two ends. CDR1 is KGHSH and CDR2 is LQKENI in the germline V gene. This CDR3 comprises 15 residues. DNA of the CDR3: TGTGCCAGCTCACCCACGCGGGACCCTGACAATGAGCAGTTCTTC. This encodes CASSPTRDPDNEQFF.

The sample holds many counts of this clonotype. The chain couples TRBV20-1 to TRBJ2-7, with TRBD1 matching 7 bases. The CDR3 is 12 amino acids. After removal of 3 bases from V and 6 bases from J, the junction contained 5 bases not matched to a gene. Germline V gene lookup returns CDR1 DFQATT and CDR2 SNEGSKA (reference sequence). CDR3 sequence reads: CSASSQGPEQYF. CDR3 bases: TGCAGTGCTAGCTCACAGGGGCCCGAGCAGTACTTC.

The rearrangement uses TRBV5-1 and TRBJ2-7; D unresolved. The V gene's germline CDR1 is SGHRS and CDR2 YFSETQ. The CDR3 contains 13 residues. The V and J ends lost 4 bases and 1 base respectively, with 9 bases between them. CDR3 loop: CASSLAPSYEQYF. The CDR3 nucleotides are TGCGCCAGCAGCCTCGCCCCTTCCTACGAGCAGTACTTC.

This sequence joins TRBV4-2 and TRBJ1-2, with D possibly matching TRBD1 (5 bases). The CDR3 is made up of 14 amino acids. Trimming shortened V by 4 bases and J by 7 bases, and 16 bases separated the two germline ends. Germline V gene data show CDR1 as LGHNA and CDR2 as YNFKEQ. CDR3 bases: TGTGCCAGCAGCCCTCTTGGGGGATTCTCTGGCTACACCTTC. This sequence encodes CASSPLGGFSGYTF.